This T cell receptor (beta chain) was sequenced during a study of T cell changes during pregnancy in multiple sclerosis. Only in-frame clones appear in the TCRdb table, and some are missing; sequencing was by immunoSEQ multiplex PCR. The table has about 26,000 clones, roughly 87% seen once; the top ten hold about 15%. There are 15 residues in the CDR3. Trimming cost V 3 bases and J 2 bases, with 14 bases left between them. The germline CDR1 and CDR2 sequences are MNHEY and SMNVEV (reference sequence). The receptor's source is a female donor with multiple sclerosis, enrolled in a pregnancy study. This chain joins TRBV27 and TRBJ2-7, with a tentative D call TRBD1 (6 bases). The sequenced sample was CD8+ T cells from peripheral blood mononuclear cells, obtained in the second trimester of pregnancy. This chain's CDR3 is CASSFSQGVAYEQYF. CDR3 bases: TGTGCCAGCAGTTTCTCACAGGGAGTCGCCTACGAGCAGTACTTC.